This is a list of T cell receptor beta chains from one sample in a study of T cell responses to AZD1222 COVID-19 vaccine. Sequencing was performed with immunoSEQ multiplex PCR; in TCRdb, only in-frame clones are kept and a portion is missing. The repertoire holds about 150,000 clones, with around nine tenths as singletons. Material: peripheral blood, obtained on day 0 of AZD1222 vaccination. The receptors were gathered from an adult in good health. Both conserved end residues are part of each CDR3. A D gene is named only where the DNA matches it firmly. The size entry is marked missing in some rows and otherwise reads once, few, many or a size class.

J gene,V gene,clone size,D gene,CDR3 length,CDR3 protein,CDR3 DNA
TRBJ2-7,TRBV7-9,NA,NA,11,CASSPQDEQYF,TGTGCCAGCAGCCCCCAGGACGAGCAGTACTTC
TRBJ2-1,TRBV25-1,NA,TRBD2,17,CASSLSAGLARYNEQFF,TGTGCCAGCAGTTTATCGGCGGGACTAGCGCGGTACAATGAGCAGTTCTTC
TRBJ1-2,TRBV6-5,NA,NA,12,CASSSGYYGYTF,TGTGCCAGCAGTTCAGGGTACTATGGCTACACCTTC
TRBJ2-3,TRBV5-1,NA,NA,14,CASSLVVAADTQYF,TGCGCCAGCAGCTTGGTGGTAGCAGCAGATACGCAGTATTTT
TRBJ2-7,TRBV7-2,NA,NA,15,CASSLAVATNYEQYF,TGTGCCAGCAGCTTAGCGGTCGCGACTAACTACGAGCAGTACTTC
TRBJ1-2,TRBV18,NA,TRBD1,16,CASSPTGVGANYGYTF,TGTGCCAGCTCACCCACAGGGGTCGGAGCTAACTATGGCTACACCTTC
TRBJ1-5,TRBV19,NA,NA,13,CASRFGSNQPQHF,TGTGCCAGTAGGTTTGGCAGCAATCAGCCCCAGCATTTT
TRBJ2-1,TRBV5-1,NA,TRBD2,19,CASSSQGTSGRIPEDEQFF,TGCGCCAGCAGCTCCCAGGGGACTAGCGGGAGGATCCCCGAGGATGAGCAGTTCTTC
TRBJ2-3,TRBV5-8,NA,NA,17,CASSLPRDLLSTDTQYF,TGTGCCAGCAGCTTGCCCCGCGATCTACTTAGCACAGATACGCAGTATTTT
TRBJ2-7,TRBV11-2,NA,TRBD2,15,CASSLVAGGTYEQYF,TGTGCCAGCAGCTTAGTCGCGGGAGGAACCTACGAGCAGTACTTC
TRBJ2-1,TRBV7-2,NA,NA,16,CASSLDRGGQGNEQFF,TGTGCCAGCAGCTTAGATAGAGGGGGACAAGGCAATGAGCAGTTCTTC
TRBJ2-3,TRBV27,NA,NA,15,CASSLGRRSTDTQYF,TGTGCCAGCAGTTTGGGGCGGCGTAGCACAGATACGCAGTATTTT
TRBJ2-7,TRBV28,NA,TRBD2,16,CASSLEAGVYRDEQYF,TGTGCCAGCAGTTTAGAGGCGGGAGTATATAGGGACGAGCAGTACTTC
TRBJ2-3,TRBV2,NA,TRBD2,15,CASKKLAGVTDTQYF,TGTGCCAGCAAAAAGCTAGCGGGAGTAACAGATACGCAGTATTTT
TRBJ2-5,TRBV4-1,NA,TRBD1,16,CASSQGTGTAQETQYF,TGCGCCAGCAGCCAAGGGACCGGGACAGCTCAAGAGACCCAGTACTTC
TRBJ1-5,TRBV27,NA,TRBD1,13,CASSTGGGQPQHF,TGTGCCAGCAGTACAGGGGGAGGTCAGCCCCAGCATTTT
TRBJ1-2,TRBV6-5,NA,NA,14,CASSYSRITYGYTF,TGTGCCAGCAGTTACTCTAGAATTACCTATGGCTACACCTTC
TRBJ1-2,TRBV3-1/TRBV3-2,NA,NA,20,CASSQDPIPQVRGGSYGYTF,TGTGCCAGCAGCCAAGATCCCATTCCTCAGGTACGTGGGGGAAGCTATGGCTACACCTTC
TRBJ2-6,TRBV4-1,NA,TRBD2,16,CASSQDAGAGANVLTF,TGCGCCAGCAGCCAAGATGCGGGAGCTGGGGCCAACGTCCTGACTTTC
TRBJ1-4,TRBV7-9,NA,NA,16,CASSARVTSTNEKLFF,TGTGCCAGCAGCGCCCGCGTGACATCAACTAATGAAAAACTGTTTTTT
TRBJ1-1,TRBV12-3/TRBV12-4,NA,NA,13,CASSQKGDTEAFF,TGTGCCAGCAGCCAAAAGGGGGACACTGAAGCTTTCTTT
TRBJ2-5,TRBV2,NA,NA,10,CASSLETQYF,TGTGCCAGCAGTTTAGAGACCCAGTACTTC
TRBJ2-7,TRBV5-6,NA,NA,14,CASSFRASRYEQYF,TGTGCCAGCAGCTTCAGGGCTTCGCGATACGAGCAGTACTTC
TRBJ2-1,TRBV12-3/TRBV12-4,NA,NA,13,CASSLVEYNEQFF,TGTGCCAGCAGTTTAGTGGAATACAATGAGCAGTTCTTC
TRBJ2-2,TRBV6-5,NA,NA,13,CASSWDRTGELFF,TGTGCCAGCAGTTGGGATAGGACCGGGGAGCTGTTTTTT
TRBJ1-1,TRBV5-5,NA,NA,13,CASSLGGNTEAFF,TGTGCCAGCAGCTTGGGGGGGAACACTGAAGCTTTCTTT
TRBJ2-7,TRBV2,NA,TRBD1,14,CASSPVDRVYEQYF,TGTGCCAGCAGCCCGGTGGACAGGGTATACGAGCAGTACTTC
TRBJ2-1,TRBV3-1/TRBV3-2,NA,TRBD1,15,CASSPGQGGYNEQFF,TGTGCCAGCAGCCCGGGACAGGGAGGCTACAATGAGCAGTTCTTC
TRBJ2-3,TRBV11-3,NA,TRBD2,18,CASSLDLVLAGDPDTQYF,TGTGCCAGCAGCTTAGATCTGGTTCTAGCGGGAGACCCAGATACGCAGTATTTT
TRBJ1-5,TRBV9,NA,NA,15,CASSVGVQGNQPQHF,TGTGCCAGCAGCGTGGGGGTACAGGGTAACCAGCCCCAGCATTTT
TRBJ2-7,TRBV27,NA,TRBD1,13,CASSLTGFYEQYF,TGTGCCAGCAGTTTGACAGGGTTCTACGAGCAGTACTTC
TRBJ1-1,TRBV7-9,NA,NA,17,CASSPYRADTLNTEAFF,TGTGCCAGCAGCCCCTATCGGGCCGACACCCTGAACACTGAAGCTTTCTTT
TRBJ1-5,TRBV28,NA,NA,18,CASSFYRTDASSNQPQHF,TGTGCCAGCAGTTTTTATCGGACCGATGCCTCCAGCAATCAGCCCCAGCATTTT
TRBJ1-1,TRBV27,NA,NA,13,CASSFGSNTEAFF,TGTGCCAGCAGTTTCGGGAGTAACACTGAAGCTTTCTTT
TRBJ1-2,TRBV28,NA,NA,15,CASRRGPPSNYGYTF,TGTGCCAGCAGACGGGGGCCTCCCAGTAACTATGGCTACACCTTC
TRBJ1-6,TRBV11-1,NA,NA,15,CASSLEGEERSPLHF,TGTGCCAGCAGCTTAGAGGGGGAAGAACGATCACCCCTCCACTTT
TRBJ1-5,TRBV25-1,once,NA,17,CASSESRYAHETQPQHF,TGTGCCAGCAGTGAATCAAGGTACGCCCATGAAACTCAGCCCCAGCATTTT
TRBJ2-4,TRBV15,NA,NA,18,CATSRGSSGSYGKNIQYF,TGTGCCACCAGCAGGGGAAGTTCGGGATCCTACGGCAAAAACATTCAGTACTTC
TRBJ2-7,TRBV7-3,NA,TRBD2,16,CASSLIPSGGASEQYF,TGTGCCAGCAGCTTAATCCCCAGCGGGGGTGCTTCCGAGCAGTACTTC
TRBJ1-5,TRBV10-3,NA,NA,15,CAISPGQYSNQPQHF,TGTGCCATCAGCCCAGGACAGTATAGCAATCAGCCCCAGCATTTT
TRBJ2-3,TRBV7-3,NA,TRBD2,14,CASSFTGTRDTQYF,TGTGCCAGCAGCTTTACCGGGACTAGGGATACGCAGTATTTT
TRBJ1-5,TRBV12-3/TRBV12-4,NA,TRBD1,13,CASSLGQGQFQHF,TGTGCCAGCAGCCTCGGACAGGGACAATTCCAGCATTTT
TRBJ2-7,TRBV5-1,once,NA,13,CASSLGQLYEQYF,TGCGCCAGCAGCCTGGGGCAACTCTACGAGCAGTACTTC
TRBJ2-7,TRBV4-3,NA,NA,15,CASSRSPGRVEEQYF,TGCGCCAGCAGTCGATCACCGGGCCGAGTAGAAGAGCAGTACTTC
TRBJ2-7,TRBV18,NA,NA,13,CASSPPTTYEQYF,TGTGCCAGCTCACCACCGACAACCTACGAGCAGTACTTC
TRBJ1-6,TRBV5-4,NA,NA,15,CASSLAAGDNSPLHF,TGTGCCAGCAGCTTGGCGGCAGGGGATAATTCACCCCTCCACTTT
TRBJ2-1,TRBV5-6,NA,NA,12,CASSFTYNEQFF,TGTGCCAGCAGCTTCACGTACAATGAGCAGTTCTTC
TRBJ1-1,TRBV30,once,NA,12,CAWTGTNTEAFF,TGTGCCTGGACAGGGACGAACACTGAAGCTTTCTTT
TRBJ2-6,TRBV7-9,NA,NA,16,CATGTPGRSGANVLTF,TGTGCCACCGGAACCCCGGGCCGCTCTGGGGCCAACGTCCTGACTTTC
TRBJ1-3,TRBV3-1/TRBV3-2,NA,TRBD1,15,CASSQGTERGNTIYF,TGTGCCAGCAGCCAGGGGACAGAACGTGGAAACACCATATATTTT
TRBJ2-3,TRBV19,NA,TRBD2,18,CASSTASGGALGTDTQYF,TGTGCCAGTAGTACCGCTAGCGGGGGGGCTCTAGGCACAGATACGCAGTATTTT
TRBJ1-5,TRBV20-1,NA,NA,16,CSASGRRTVSNQPQHF,TGCAGTGCTAGTGGCCGACGGACCGTAAGCAATCAGCCCCAGCATTTT
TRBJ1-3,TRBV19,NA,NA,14,CASSTLYSGNTIYF,TGTGCCAGTAGTACCCTGTACTCTGGAAACACCATATATTTT